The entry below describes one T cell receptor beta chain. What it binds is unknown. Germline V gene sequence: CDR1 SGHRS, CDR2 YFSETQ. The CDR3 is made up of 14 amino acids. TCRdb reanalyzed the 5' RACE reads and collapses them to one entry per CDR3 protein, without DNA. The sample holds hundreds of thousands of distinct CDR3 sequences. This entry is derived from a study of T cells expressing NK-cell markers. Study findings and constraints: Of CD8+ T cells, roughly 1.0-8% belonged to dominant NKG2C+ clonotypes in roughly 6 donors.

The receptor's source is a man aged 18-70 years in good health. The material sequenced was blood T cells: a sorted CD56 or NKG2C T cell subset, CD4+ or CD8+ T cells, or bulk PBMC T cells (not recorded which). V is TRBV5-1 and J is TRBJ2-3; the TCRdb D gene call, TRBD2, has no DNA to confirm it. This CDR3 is CASSRDFYTDTQYF.